This TCR beta chain was identified during a study of T cell responses to AZD1222 COVID-19 vaccine (dated by TCRdb to about 2021). In the study overall: AZD1222 recipients whose second dose came at about 4 weeks and those whose second dose came at about 12 weeks were combined into one group, since spike-specific TCR depth and breadth did not differ between the two schedules. A total of over 230 trial participants underwent TCR sequencing, of whom nearly 210 received two doses of AZD1222 and roughly 25 received two doses of the MenACWY control vaccine. Trial participants were enrolled by age into 18-55, 56-69 and 70-plus year subgroups, with about 150, 28 and 57 TCR-sequenced participants respectively.

General conclusions and limits of the study: The 56-69-year group was small, and its depth increase did not reach significance, likely because of low power. Conclusions about previously exposed vaccinees were limited because only a handful of AZD1222 recipients were SARS-CoV-2 seropositive at baseline. Because no samples from the day 14 peak response were available, repertoires could be characterized only after the peak T cell response. Reportedly, almost half of the unique spike-specific TCRs recognized epitopes lying outside the regions that are mutated in the B.1.351 and B.1.1.7 variants. Spike-specific TCR breadth and depth rose significantly after two AZD1222 doses compared with day 0 and with MenACWY recipients. The whole spike protein was spanned by vaccine-associated CD4 TCRs, and dominant responses were seen in regions 160-218 and 743-854. Participants were mostly white British and included more females than males, and it was suggested by the authors that clonal diversity may have been underestimated.

The CDR3 regions of human TCRbeta chains were subjected to immunosequencing. The study's processing was this. TCRs in the repertoires were compared against a reference library of SARS-CoV-2-specific TCRs that had been generated with the MIRA antigen-specificity platform. Breadth meant the fraction of unique TCRs that were SARS-CoV-2-associated, whereas depth meant the fraction of total T cells that were SARS-CoV-2-associated. Using the MIRA data, every spike-specific TCR was mapped to the spike region that the TCR reacted to and assigned to either a CD4 or a CD8 class. Log10-transformed breadth and depth values were compared by one-way ANOVA with Sidak's multiple comparisons tests. TCRdb took this table from immuneACCESS and kept in-frame rearrangements with V and J called. Such tables lack part of the clones; where checked against another copy, unresolved V genes explain under half of the gap, and the rest is unexplained. The V and J calls and clone size are taken from that table; D and trimming were inferred from the DNA. The sample profile shows some 66,000 clones; approximately 84% of them were found once. The ten largest clones add up to approximately 15% of the sample.

On this clone: The antigen it recognizes is unknown. No much larger clone is present one base from it, and per-base qualities are unavailable.

The CDR3 goes from the cysteine to the phenylalanine over 15 residues. Solely the CDR3 DNA is kept, with 45 bases framed from the first base. Trimming takes 4 bases off V and 4 bases off J; junction bases not matched to a gene: 9. Reading the germline V gene gives CDR1 MGHRA and CDR2 YSYEKL. Reading the label with the study, this specimen's time point is: baseline before first vaccination. Samples from vaccinated people were obtained from the UK trials COV001 and COV002, which included a single-blind randomized controlled phase 2/3 trial of AZD1222 (ChAdOx1 nCoV-19) in healthy adults. For TCRbeta chain sequencing, PBMC samples from trial participants were taken at day 0 and at day 28 after the second dose.

The input for sequencing was peripheral blood, taken on day 0 of AZD1222 vaccination. The sequence was collected from an adult in good health. The rearranged segments are TRBV4-1 and TRBJ1-2, and TRBD1 aligns with 7 junction nucleotides. The bases are TGCGCCAGCAGCCCAGCTCAGGGGGAGTCCTATGGCTACACCTTC. The translation is CASSPAQGESYGYTF.